This TCR beta chain is drawn from a study of T cell responses to AZD1222 COVID-19 vaccine (dated by TCRdb to 2020 to 2022). Concerning the study at large: TCR sequencing was performed for roughly 250 trial participants, of whom about 200 were given two doses of AZD1222 and about 25 were given two doses of MenACWY control vaccine. Trial participants were enrolled by age into subgroups of 18-55, 56-69 and 70-plus years, and roughly 150, 30 and 60 TCR-sequenced participants, respectively, were included in these subgroups. Study-wide conclusions, independent of this receptor: The 56-69-year group was small, and its depth increase did not reach significance, likely because of low power. CD4 TCRs associated with the vaccine covered the entire spike protein, and the dominant responses were in regions 160-218 and 743-854. Participants were mostly white British, with more females than males. The authors suggested clonal diversity may have been underestimated. Reportedly, almost half of the unique spike-specific TCRs recognized epitopes lying outside the regions that are mutated in the B.1.351 and B.1.1.7 variants. Because no samples from the day 14 peak response were available, repertoires could be characterized only after the peak T cell response. Conclusions about previously exposed vaccinees are limited, since just five or six AZD1222 recipients were seropositive for SARS-CoV-2 at baseline. After two AZD1222 doses, spike-specific TCR breadth and depth were significantly higher than at day 0 and than in MenACWY recipients.

The CDR3 regions of human TCRbeta chains were analyzed by immunosequencing. Per the source publication's procedure: Repertoire TCRs were matched against a reference library of SARS-CoV-2-specific TCRs generated with the MIRA antigen-specificity platform. Breadth was defined as the fraction of unique TCRs that were SARS-CoV-2-associated. Depth was defined as the fraction of total T cells that were SARS-CoV-2-associated. Each spike-specific TCR was assigned to its reactive spike region and to a CD4 or CD8 class using the MIRA data. Log10-transformed breadth and depth values were compared by one-way ANOVA with Sidak's multiple comparisons tests. Here the immuneACCESS table is served through TCRdb, limited to in-frame sequences with V and J called. Missing clones are a known gap in these copies; in checked studies unresolved V genes cover under half, and the rest lacks a known reason. The V and J calls and clone size were taken over from that table, and D and trimming were inferred from the DNA. Within this sample are approximately 200,000 clones, with about nine tenths of them counted one time only. In total, the top ten clones hold 3% to 4% of the sample.

With respect to this clone: Its antigen is unknown. Nothing much larger sits one base from this clone, and base qualities are not available.

Interpreted using the paper, the time point label stands for: about 28 days (+/-7) after the second vaccine dose. AZD1222 recipients given second doses at about 4 weeks or at about 12 weeks were pooled, since spike-specific TCR depth and breadth were not found to differ between the two schedules. The vaccinee samples were drawn from two UK trials, COV001 and COV002, one of which was a single-blind randomized controlled phase 2/3 trial testing AZD1222 (ChAdOx1 nCoV-19) in healthy adults. For TCRbeta chain sequencing, PBMC samples from trial participants were taken at day 0 and at day 28 after the second dose. The source material was peripheral blood, sampled 28 days after the second AZD1222 dose. This receptor was obtained from an adult who received the AZD1222 COVID-19 vaccine.

The CDR3 protein sequence reads: CASSLEGNEQFF. The DNA sequence is given as TGTGCCAGCAGCTTGGAGGGGAATGAGCAGTTCTTC. This chain is built from TRBV7-3 and TRBJ2-1; TRBD2 is possibly the D segment (6 matching bases). The germline V gene provides CDR1 SGHTA and CDR2 FQGTGA. The junction shows trimming of 3 bases on V and 7 bases on J, plus 7 bases between the germline ends. The CDR3 numbers 12 residues from cysteine through phenylalanine. Just the 36-base CDR3 DNA is kept, in frame starting at base 1. The CDR3, completed at both ends by the reference TRBV7-3 and TRBJ2-1 genes, gives the full variable domain GAGVSQTPSNKVTEKGKYVELRCDPISGHTALYWYRQSLGQGPEFLIYFQGTGAADDSGLPNDRFFAVRPEGSVSTLKIQRTERGDSAVYLCASSLEGNEQFFGPGTRLTVL.